This TCR beta chain was recorded in a study of cytomegalovirus exposure and HLA in healthy donors. Vbeta (60) and Jbeta (13) primers were used in the PCR. Original methodology: A follow-up analysis tallied around 80 million unique TCR beta chains, some 11 million shared. Clones were sequenced by immunoSEQ multiplex PCR, and TCRdb holds only the in-frame ones, with some missing. V, J and clone size were drawn from that table, and D and trimming were deduced from the DNA. This table holds about 110,000 clones, about 80% found once. The length of the CDR3 is 15 residues. Trimming took 2 bases from V and 0 from J, leaving 12 bases between them. Germline loops: CDR1 SGHRS, CDR2 YFSETQ.

The J gene is TRBJ2-7, the V gene TRBV5-1, with D unresolved. Sequenced sample: PBMCs. The origin of this receptor is a woman aged 40 to 50 in good health and CMV-seronegative. CDR3 sequence (DNA): TGCGCCAGCAGCTTAGGTACAGTCATCTCCTACGAGCAGTACTTC. Translation: CASSLGTVISYEQYF. The full variable domain, in which reference TRBV5-1 and TRBJ2-7 provide the parts outside the CDR3, is KAGVTQTPRYLIKTRGQQVTLSCSPISGHRSVSWYQQTPGQGLQFLFEYFSETQRNKGNFPGRFSGRQFSNSRSEMNVSTLELGDSALYLCASSLGTVISYEQYFGPGTRLTVT.